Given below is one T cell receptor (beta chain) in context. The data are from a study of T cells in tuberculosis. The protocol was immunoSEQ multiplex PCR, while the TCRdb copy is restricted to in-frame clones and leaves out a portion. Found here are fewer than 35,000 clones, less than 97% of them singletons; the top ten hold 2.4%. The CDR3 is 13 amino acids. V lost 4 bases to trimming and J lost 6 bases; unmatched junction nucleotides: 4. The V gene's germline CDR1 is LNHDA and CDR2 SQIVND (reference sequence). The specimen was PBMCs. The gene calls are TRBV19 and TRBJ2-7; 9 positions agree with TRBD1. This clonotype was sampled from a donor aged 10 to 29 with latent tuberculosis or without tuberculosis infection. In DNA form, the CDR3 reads TGTGCCAGTAGTACGACAGGGGGAGGCGAGCAGTACTTC. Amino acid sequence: CASSTTGGGEQYF.